Listed below are T cell receptor beta chains from one sample, sequenced in a study of CXCR3-negative and CXCR3-positive naive CD8 T cells. TCRdb re-analyzed the 5' RACE reads; it lists each CDR3 protein once, without DNA. The table for this sample gives about 98,000 distinct CDR3 sequences. Material: naive CXCR3+ CD8+ T cells from blood. The origin of the receptors is a human donor in good health. Some clones in this sample may be carry-over from other donors' samples. CDR3s include the opening cysteine and the closing phenylalanine or tryptophan.

j_gene	v_gene	CDR3aa
TRBJ2-2	TRBV29-1	CSVEDRSGGMNTGELFF
TRBJ2-5	TRBV12-3/TRBV12-4	CASRTSLPVAGVQETQYF
TRBJ2-1	TRBV19	CASSISVVYNEQFF
TRBJ2-7	TRBV5-1	CASSPGWGEQYF
TRBJ1-2	TRBV6-2/TRBV6-3	CASSPDRGIYGYTF
TRBJ2-7	TRBV7-2	CASSLILGMNEQYF
TRBJ2-1	TRBV7-8	CASSLTGGGVNEQFF
TRBJ2-6	TRBV4-3	CASSQDPAATWANVLTF
TRBJ2-7	TRBV4-1	CASSLLQGYEQYF
TRBJ2-5	TRBV4-2	CASSQDPDRVVGETQYF
TRBJ2-1	TRBV29-1	CSVVIGFGAGEYNEQFF
TRBJ2-3	TRBV6-6	CASSYARDPTDTQYF
TRBJ2-5	TRBV14	CASTGDPLGGDFQETQYF
TRBJ2-1	TRBV28	CASSFQTGGRTYNEQFF
TRBJ2-3	TRBV29-1	CSVGELRNTDTQYF
TRBJ1-4	TRBV6-6	CASSYSIVGATNEKLFF
TRBJ2-7	TRBV15	CATSRDLDGTDFYEQYF
TRBJ2-5	TRBV7-9	CASSPLETQYF
TRBJ2-7	TRBV29-1	CSVESVGQNSYEQYF
TRBJ2-1	TRBV28	CASSFVEDEQFF
TRBJ2-3	TRBV27	CASSPDSGGTGTDTQYF
TRBJ2-2	TRBV30	CAWSEYGTAYTGELFF
TRBJ2-1	TRBV6-4	CASSDSARAGDEQFF
TRBJ2-7	TRBV27	CASMAPGMGYEQYF